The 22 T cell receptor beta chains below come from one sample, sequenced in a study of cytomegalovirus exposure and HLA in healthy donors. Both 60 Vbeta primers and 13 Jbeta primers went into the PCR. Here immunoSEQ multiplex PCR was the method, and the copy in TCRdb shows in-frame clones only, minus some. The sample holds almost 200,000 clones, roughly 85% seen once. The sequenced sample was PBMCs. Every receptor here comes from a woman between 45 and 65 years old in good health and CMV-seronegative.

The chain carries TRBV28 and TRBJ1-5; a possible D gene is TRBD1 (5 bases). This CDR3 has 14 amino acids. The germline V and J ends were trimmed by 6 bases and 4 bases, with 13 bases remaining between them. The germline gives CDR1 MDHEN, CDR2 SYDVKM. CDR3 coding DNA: TGTGCCAGCAGGGGGGGGAATGGGAATCAGCCCCAGCATTTT. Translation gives CASRGGNGNQPQHF.

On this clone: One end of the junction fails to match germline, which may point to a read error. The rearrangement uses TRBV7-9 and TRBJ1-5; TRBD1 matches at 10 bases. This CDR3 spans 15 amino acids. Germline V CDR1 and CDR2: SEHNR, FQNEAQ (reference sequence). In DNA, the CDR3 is TGTTCCAGCAGCCAGGGACAGGGGAGGAATCAGCCCCAGCATTTT. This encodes CSSSQGQGRNQPQHF. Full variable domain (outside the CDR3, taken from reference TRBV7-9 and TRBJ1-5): DTGVSQNPRHKITKRGQNVTFRCDPISEHNRLYWYRQTLGQGPEFLTYFQNEAQLEKSRLLSDRFSAERPKGSFSTLEIQRTEQGDSAMYLCSSSQGQGRNQPQHFGDGTRLSIL.

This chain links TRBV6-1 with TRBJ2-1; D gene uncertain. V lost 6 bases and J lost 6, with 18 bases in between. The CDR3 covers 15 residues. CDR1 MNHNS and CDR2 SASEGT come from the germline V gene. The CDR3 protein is CASSETPSRSNEQFF. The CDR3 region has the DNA TGTGCCAGCAGCGAAACCCCTTCACGTAGCAATGAGCAGTTCTTC.

CDR3 DNA sequence: TGTGCCACCAGCAGAGAAGGGACAGGGGGTATTACCGGGGAGCTGTTTTTT. Protein product: CATSREGTGGITGELFF. The gene calls are TRBV15 and TRBJ2-2; 11 nucleotides align to TRBD1. The germline V gene encodes CDR1 LNHNV and CDR2 YYDKDF (reference sequence). This CDR3 has 17 amino acids. Unmatched junction bases numbered 5, after V lost 0 bases and J lost 5 bases.

The DNA of the CDR3 is TGTGCCACCAGCAGGTCCGAGGAGGGGAGCCACGAGCAGTACTTC. The encoded protein is CATSRSEEGSHEQYF. The chain employs TRBV15 and TRBJ2-7; D possibly corresponds to TRBD2 (6 bases). The CDR3 spans 15 residues. V lost 3 bases to trimming and J lost 5 bases, with 17 bases between them. Germline CDR1 reads LNHNV; CDR2 reads YYDKDF (reference sequence).

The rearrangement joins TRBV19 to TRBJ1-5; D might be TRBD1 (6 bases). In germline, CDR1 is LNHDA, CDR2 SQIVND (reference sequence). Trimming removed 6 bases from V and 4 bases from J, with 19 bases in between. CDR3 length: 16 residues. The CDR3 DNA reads TGTGCCAGTAGGACCAGGGGATACGAAGAGAATCAGCCCCAGCATTTT. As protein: CASRTRGYEENQPQHF.

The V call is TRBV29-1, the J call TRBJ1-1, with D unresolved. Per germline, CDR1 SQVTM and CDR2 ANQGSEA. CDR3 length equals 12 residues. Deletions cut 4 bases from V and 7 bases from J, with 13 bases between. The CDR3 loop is CSVVPLKFEAFF. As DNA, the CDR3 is TGCAGCGTTGTTCCCCTAAAATTTGAAGCTTTCTTT.

CDR3 nucleotide sequence: TGTGCCAGCAGCTTCGGGACTAGCGGGAGTGGTGAGCAGTTCTTC. It translates to CASSFGTSGSGEQFF. The chain is built from TRBV7-6 and TRBJ2-1, with 14 bases lining up with TRBD2. With V trimmed by 3 bases and J by 9 bases, 4 bases remained unmatched. CDR3 length: 15 residues. Germline assignment: CDR1 SGHVS and CDR2 FNYEAQ.

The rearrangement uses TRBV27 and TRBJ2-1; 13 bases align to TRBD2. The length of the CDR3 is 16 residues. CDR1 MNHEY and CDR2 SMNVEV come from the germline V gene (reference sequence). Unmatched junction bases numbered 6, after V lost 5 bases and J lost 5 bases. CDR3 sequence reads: CASSKTGTSGNNEQFF. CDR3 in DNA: TGTGCCAGCAGTAAAACCGGGACTAGCGGGAACAATGAGCAGTTCTTC.

The CDR3 spells CASSFQASSYEQYF. DNA of the CDR3: TGCGCCAGCAGCTTTCAGGCGAGCTCCTACGAGCAGTACTTC. The V gene is TRBV5-1, the J gene TRBJ2-7, with D hard to call. V lost 2 bases, J lost 0 bases, and 9 bases lay in between. The CDR3 contains 14 residues. Per the germline V gene, CDR1 is SGHRS and CDR2 is YFSETQ.

Written as DNA, the CDR3 is TGCGCCAGCAGCCAGGGGACAGCGGAGAAGGCTTTCTTT. It codes for CASSQGTAEKAFF. The rearrangement joins TRBV4-3 to TRBJ1-1; TRBD1 agrees at 7 bases. The germline gives CDR1 LGHNA, CDR2 YSLEER. V shed 3 bases and J 11 bases; nucleotides not matched to a gene: 9. This CDR3 spans 13 amino acids.

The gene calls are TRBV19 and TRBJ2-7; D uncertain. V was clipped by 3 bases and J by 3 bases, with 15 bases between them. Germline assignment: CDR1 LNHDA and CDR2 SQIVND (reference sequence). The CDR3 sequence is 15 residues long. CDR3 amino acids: CASSIDGAYNYEQYF. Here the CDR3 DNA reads TGTGCCAGTAGTATCGACGGAGCTTATAACTACGAGCAGTACTTC.

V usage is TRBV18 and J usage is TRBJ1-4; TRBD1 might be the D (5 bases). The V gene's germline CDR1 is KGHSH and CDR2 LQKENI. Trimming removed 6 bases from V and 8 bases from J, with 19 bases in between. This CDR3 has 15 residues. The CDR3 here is CASSLSRGFEEKLFF. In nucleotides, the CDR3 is TGTGCCAGCTCCCTAAGTCGGGGGTTCGAAGAAAAACTGTTTTTT.

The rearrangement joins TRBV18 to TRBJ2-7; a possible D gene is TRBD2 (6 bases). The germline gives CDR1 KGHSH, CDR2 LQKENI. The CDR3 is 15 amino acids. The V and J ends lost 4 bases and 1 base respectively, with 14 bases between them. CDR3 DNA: TGTGCCAGCTCACTTACGGGAGTCCTTTCCTACGAGCAGTACTTC. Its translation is CASSLTGVLSYEQYF. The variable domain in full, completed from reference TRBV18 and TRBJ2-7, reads NAGVMQNPRHLVRRRGQEARLRCSPMKGHSHVYWYRQLPEEGLKFMVYLQKENIIDESGMPKERFSAEFPKEGPSILRIQQVVRGDSAAYFCASSLTGVLSYEQYFGPGTRLTVT.

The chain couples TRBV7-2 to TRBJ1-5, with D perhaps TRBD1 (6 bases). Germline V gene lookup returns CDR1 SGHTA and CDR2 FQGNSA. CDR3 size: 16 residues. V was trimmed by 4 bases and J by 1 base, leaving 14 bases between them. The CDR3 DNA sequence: TGTGCCAGCAGCTCCGAACAGGGTCGCAGCAATCAGCCCCAGCATTTT. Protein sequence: CASSSEQGRSNQPQHF.

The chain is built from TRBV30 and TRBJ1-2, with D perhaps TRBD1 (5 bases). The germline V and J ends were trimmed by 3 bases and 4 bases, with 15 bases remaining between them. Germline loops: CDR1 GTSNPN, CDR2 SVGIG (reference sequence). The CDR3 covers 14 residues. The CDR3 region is CAWSGGEFGYGYTF. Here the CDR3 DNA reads TGTGCCTGGAGCGGGGGGGAATTTGGCTATGGCTACACCTTC.

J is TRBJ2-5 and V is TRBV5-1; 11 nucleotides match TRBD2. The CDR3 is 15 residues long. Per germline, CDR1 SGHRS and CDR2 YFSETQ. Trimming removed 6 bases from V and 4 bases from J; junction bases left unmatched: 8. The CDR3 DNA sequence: TGCGCCAGCATCCGGACTAGCGGGCGTTTAGAGACCCAGTACTTC. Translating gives CASIRTSGRLETQYF.

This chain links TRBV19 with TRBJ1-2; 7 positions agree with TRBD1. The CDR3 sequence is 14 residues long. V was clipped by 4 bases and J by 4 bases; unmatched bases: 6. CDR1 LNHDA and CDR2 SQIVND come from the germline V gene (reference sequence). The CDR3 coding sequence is TGTGCCAGTAGTACGACGACAGGGATCTATGGCTACACCTTC. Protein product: CASSTTTGIYGYTF.

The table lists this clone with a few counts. CDR3 DNA sequence: TGTGCCAGCTCACCACGGGAGGCAGCGGAAAACATTCAGTACTTC. As protein: CASSPREAAENIQYF. The chain has TRBV18 and TRBJ2-4, with a tentative D call TRBD2 (6 bases). V gave up 1 base and J gave up 5 bases, with 12 bases separating them. Germline V gene sequence: CDR1 KGHSH, CDR2 LQKENI. The CDR3 is 15 residues long.

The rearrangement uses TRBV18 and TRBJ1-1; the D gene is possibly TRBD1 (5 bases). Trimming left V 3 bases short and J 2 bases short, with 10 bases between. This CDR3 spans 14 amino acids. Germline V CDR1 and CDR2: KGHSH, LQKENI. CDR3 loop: CASSPDSLNTEAFF. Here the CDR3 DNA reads TGTGCCAGCTCACCTGACAGCTTAAACACTGAAGCTTTCTTT. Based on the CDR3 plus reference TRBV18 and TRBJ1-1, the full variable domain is NAGVMQNPRHLVRRRGQEARLRCSPMKGHSHVYWYRQLPEEGLKFMVYLQKENIIDESGMPKERFSAEFPKEGPSILRIQQVVRGDSAAYFCASSPDSLNTEAFFGQGTRLTVV.

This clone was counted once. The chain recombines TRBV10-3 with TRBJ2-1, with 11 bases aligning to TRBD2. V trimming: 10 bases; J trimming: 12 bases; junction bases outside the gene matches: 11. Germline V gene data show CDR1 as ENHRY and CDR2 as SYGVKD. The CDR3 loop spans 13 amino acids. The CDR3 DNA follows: TGTGCCAGCGGGACTAGCGGTACAATGGGGCAGTTCTTC. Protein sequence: CASGTSGTMGQFF.

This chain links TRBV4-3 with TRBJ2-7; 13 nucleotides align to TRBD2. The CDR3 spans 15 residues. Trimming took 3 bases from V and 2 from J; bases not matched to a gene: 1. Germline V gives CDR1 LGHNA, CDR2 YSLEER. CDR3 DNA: TGCGCCAGCAGCCAGGGACTAGCGGGACCCTACGAGCAGTACTTC. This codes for CASSQGLAGPYEQYF.